This T cell receptor beta chain was observed in a study of blood T cell repertoires in COVID-19. Overall study context: Acute-phase and convalescent COVID-19 samples originated in the United States, Italy and Spain. T cells, B-cell-depleted T cells, or PBMCs supplied cDNA or gDNA.

The CDR3 has 14 residues. The germline V gene encodes CDR1 LNHDA and CDR2 SQIVND (reference sequence). V was trimmed by 6 bases and J by 11 bases, leaving 20 bases between them. Original processing methods: Estimates of nucleated cell counts were drawn from the amplification of reference gene primers. Clones were read by immunoSEQ multiplex PCR, and TCRdb kept only the in-frame ones, dropping some. V and J calls and clone size come straight from that table; D and trimming were deduced from the DNA. This table holds over 150,000 clones, approximately 86% found once. The chain combines TRBV19 with TRBJ1-5; the D gene is possibly TRBD1 (6 bases). Sequencing input: peripheral blood. This sequence originates from a man aged 40-50 years with active or convalescent COVID-19. The CDR3 loop reads CASRPSGQGIAQHF. As DNA, the CDR3 is TGTGCCAGTAGACCCTCGGGACAAGGAATCGCCCAGCATTTT.